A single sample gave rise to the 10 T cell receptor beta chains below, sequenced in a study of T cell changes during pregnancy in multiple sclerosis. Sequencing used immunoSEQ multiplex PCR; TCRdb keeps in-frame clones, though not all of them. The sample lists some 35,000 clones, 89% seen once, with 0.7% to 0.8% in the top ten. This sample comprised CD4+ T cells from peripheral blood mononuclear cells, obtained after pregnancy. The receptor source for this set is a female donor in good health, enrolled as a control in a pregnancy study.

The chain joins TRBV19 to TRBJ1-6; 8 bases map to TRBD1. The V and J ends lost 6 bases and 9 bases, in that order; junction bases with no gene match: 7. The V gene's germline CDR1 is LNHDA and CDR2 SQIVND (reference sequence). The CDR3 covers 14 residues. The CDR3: CASRGQGSSSPLHF. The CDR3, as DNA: TGTGCCAGTAGAGGACAGGGTAGTAGTTCACCCCTCCACTTT.

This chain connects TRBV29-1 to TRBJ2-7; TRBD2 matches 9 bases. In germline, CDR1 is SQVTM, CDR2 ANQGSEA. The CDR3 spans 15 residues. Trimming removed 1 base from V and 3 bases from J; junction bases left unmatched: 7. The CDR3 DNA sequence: TGCAGCGTTGAAGTTTCTAGCGGGATAATCTACGAGCAGTACTTC. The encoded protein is CSVEVSSGIIYEQYF.

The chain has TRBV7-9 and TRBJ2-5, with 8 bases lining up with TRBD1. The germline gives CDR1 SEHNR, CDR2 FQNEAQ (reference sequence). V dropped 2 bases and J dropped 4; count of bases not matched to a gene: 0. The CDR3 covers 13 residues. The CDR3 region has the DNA TGTGCCAGCAGCTTACAGGGGGCAGAGACCCAGTACTTC. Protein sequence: CASSLQGAETQYF.

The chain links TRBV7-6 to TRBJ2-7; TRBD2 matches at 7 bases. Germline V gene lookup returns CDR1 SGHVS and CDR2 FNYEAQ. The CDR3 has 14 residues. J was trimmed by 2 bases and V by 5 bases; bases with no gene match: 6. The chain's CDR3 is CASSIGGRAYEQYF. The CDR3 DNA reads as TGTGCCAGCAGCATCGGAGGGAGGGCCTACGAGCAGTACTTC.

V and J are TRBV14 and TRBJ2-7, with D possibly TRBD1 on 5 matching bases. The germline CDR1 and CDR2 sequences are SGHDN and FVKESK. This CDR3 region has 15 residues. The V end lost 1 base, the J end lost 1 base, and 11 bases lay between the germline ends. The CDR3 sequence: CASSQVGQGSYEQYF. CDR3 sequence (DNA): TGTGCCAGCAGCCAAGTGGGCCAGGGTTCCTACGAGCAGTACTTC.

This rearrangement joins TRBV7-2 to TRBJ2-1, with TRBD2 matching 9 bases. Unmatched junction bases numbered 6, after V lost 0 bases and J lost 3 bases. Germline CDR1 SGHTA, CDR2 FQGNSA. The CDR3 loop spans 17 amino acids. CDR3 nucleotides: TGTGCCAGCAGCTTAGCCCCGACTAGCGGCCACTACAATGAGCAGTTCTTC. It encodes CASSLAPTSGHYNEQFF.

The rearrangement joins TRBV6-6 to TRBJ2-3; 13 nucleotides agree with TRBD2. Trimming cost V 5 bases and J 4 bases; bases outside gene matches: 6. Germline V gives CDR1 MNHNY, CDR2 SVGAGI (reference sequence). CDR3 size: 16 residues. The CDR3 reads CASSKGLAGSADTQYF. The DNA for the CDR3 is TGTGCCAGCAGTAAGGGACTAGCGGGGTCGGCAGATACGCAGTATTTT.

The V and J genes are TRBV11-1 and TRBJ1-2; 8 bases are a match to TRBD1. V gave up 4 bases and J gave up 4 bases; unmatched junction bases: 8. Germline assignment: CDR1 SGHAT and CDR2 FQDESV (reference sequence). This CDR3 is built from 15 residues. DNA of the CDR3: TGTGCCAGCAGCTCAGAGGACAGGGAGCTCTATGGCTACACCTTC. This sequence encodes CASSSEDRELYGYTF.

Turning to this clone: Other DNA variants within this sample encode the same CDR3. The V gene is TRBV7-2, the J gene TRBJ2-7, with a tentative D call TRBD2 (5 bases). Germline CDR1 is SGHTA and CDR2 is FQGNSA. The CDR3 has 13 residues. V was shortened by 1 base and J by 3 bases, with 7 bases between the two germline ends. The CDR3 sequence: CASSLEGGYEQYF. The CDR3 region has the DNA TGTGCCAGCAGCTTAGAAGGAGGCTACGAGCAGTACTTC.

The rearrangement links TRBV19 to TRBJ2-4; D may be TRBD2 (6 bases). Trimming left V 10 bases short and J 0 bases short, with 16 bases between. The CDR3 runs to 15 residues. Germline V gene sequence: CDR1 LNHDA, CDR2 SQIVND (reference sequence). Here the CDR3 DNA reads TGTGCCATCATAAGTCGGGGACTAGCCAAAAACATTCAGTACTTC. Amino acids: CAIISRGLAKNIQYF. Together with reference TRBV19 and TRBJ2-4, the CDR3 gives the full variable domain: DGGITQSPKYLFRKEGQNVTLSCEQNLNHDAMYWYRQDPGQGLRLIYYSQIVNDFQKGDIAEGYSVSREKKESFPLTVTSAQKNPTAFYLCAIISRGLAKNIQYFGAGTRLSVL.